A single sample is the source of the 5 T cell receptor beta chains below, sequenced in a study of blood T cell repertoires in COVID-19. TCRdb keeps only in-frame clones here, not all; method: immunoSEQ multiplex PCR. Among over 150,000 clones, less than 80% were seen once, and the ten largest hold approximately 13%. Sequencing was done on a sample of peripheral blood. These receptors originate from a woman between 45 and 60 years old with acute or convalescent COVID-19.

V usage is TRBV6-5 and J usage is TRBJ1-1; no clear D gene. V dropped 5 bases and J dropped 1 base, with 8 bases sitting between them. The CDR3 length is 13 residues. Germline loops: CDR1 MNHEY, CDR2 SVGAGI. The CDR3 bases are TGTGCCAGCAGTCCCTTCGGGAACACTGAAGCTTTCTTT. It codes for CASSPFGNTEAFF.

The rearrangement uses TRBV3-1 (or the pseudogene TRBV3-2) and TRBJ2-5; 8 bases are shared with TRBD2. V shed 2 bases, J shed 0 bases, and the junction held 14 bases outside the gene matches. Germline CDR1 is LGHDT and CDR2 is YNNKEL (reference sequence). CDR3 size: 19 residues. The CDR3 spells CASSQTFSTSGNYQETQYF. The CDR3 DNA reads TGTGCCAGCAGCCAAACGTTTAGCACTAGCGGTAACTACCAAGAGACCCAGTACTTC.

The chain uses TRBV18 and TRBJ2-3; 12 bases are shared with TRBD2. J lost 0 bases, V lost 5 bases, and 27 bases had no gene match. Germline CDR1 and CDR2: KGHSH and LQKENI. The CDR3 runs to 24 residues. DNA for the CDR3: TGTGCCAGCTCAACAGGGTGGGGGACTAGCGGGTCCGCTGACCCCACTACTAGCACAGATACGCAGTATTTT. This encodes CASSTGWGTSGSADPTTSTDTQYF.

This clone is categorized as medium-sized. The chain uses TRBV19 and TRBJ2-3; D possibly corresponds to TRBD1 (6 bases). V lost 3 bases, J lost 0 bases, and 7 bases lay in between. Germline V gene data show CDR1 as LNHDA and CDR2 as SQIVND (reference sequence). The CDR3 is 14 amino acids. CDR3 sequence reads: CASSIDRSTDTQYF. CDR3 in DNA: TGTGCCAGTAGTATTGACAGGAGCACAGATACGCAGTATTTT.

The chain is built from TRBV7-2 and TRBJ2-1; TRBD2 aligns across 11 bases. V lost 5 bases, J lost 8 bases, and 8 bases stayed unmatched. The CDR3 runs to 15 residues. In germline, CDR1 is SGHTA, CDR2 FQGNSA. CDR3 nucleotide sequence: TGTGCCAGCAGCGTACTAGCGGGAGTATTGGATGAGCAGTTCTTC. It is translated as CASSVLAGVLDEQFF.